The clone carrying this T cell receptor beta chain was counted between two and nine times. Its antigen is unknown. Profiling relied on immunoSEQ multiplex PCR, and the TCRdb table lists in-frame clones only, not all of them. The sample records about 59,000 clones, approximately 92% being singletons. The CDR3 runs 14 residues. Germline V gives CDR1 SNHLY, CDR2 FYNNEI. Trimming pared 5 bases from V and 0 bases from J, leaving 8 bases between. Stated time point: baseline, week 1 (first vaccination visit). The treatment: pre-vaccination baseline after standard-of-care therapy. Each of the donors came in with new WHO grade 3 or 4 astrocytomas that were IDH1-mutant and ATRX-lost. This sample was taken from a study of a mutant IDH1 vaccine in newly diagnosed glioma. Study as a whole: Patients under treatment included about 60% males and about 38% females and had a mean age of around 43 years. Antecedent treatment encompassed radiotherapy, temozolomide, or their combination; the majority received both. Whole-study results and caveats: In 80% to 95% of patients, immune responses induced by the vaccine occurred.

The TCR originated in a man in his fifties with glioma. The chain is built from TRBV2 and TRBJ1-5, with D possibly matching TRBD1 (5 bases). The specimen comprised PBMCs, sampled from a glioma patient treated with radiotherapy, temozolomide or both. This CDR3 is CASSQGYSNQPQHF. CDR3 sequence (DNA): TGTGCCAGCAGTCAGGGTTATAGCAATCAGCCCCAGCATTTT.